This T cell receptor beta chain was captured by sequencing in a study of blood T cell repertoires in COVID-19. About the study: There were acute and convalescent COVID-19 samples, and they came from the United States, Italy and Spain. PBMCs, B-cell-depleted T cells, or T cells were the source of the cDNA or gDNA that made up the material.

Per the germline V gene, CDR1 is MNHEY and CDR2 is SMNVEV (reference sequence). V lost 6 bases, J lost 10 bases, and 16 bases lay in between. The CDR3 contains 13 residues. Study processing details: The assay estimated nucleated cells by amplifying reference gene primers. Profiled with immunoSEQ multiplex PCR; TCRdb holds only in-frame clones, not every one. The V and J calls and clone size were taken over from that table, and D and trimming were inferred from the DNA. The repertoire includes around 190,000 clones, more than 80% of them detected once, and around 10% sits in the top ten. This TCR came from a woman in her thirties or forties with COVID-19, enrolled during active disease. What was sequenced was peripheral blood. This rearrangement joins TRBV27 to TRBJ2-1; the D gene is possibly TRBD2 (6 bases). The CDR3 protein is CASSPLTRSEQFF. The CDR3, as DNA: TGTGCCAGCAGCCCCTTGACTAGGAGCGAGCAGTTCTTC.